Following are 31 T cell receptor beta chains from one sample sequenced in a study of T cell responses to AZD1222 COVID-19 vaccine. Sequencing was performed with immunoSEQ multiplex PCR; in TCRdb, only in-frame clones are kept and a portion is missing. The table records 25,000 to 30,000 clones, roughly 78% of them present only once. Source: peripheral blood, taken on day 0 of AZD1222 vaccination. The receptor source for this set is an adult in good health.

Here the CDR3 reads CASSLRGSSYF. For the CDR3, the DNA is TGTGCCAGCAGCTTGAGGGGGAGTTCGTACTTC. The chain carries TRBV5-5 and TRBJ2-4, with D possibly TRBD1 on 6 matching bases. Trimming took off 1 base at V and 15 bases at J, with 11 bases between the two ends. The CDR3 spans 11 residues. Per the germline V gene, CDR1 is SGHKS and CDR2 is YYEKEE (reference sequence).

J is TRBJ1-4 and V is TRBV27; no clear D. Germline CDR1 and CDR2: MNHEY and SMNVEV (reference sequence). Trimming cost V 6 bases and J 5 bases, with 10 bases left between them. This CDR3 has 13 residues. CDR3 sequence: CASSLERNEKLFF. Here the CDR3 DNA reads TGTGCCAGCAGCCTCGAGAGAAATGAAAAACTGTTTTTT. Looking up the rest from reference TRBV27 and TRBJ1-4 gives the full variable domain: EAQVTQNPRYLITVTGKKLTVTCSQNMNHEYMSWYRQDPGLGLRQIYYSMNVEVTDKGDVPEGYKVSRKEKRNFPLILESPSPNQTSLYFCASSLERNEKLFFGSGTQLSVL.

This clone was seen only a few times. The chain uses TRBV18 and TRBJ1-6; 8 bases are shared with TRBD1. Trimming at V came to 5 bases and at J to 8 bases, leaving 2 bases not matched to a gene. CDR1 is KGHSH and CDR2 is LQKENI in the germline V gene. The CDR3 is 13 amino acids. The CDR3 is CASSSGQDSPLHF. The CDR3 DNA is TGTGCCAGCTCATCGGGACAGGATTCACCCCTCCACTTT.

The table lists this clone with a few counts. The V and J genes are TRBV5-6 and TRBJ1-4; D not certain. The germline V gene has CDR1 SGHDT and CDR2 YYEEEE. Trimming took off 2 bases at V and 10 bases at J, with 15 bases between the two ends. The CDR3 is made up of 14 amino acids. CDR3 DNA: TGTGCCAGCAGCTTTCAATCTAGTGAGGTAAAACTGTTTTTT. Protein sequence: CASSFQSSEVKLFF. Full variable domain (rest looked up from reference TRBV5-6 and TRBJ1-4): DAGVTQSPTHLIKTRGQQVTLRCSPKSGHDTVSWYQQALGQGPQFIFQYYEEEERQRGNFPDRFSGHQFPNYSSELNVNALLLGDSALYLCASSFQSSEVKLFFGSGTQLSVL.

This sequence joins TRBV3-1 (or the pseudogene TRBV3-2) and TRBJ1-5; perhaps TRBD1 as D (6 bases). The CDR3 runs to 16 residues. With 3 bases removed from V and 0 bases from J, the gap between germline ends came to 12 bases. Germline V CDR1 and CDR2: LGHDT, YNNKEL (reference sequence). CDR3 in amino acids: CASSQGTTYSNQPQHF. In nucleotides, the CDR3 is TGTGCCAGCAGCCAGGGGACAACTTATAGCAATCAGCCCCAGCATTTT.

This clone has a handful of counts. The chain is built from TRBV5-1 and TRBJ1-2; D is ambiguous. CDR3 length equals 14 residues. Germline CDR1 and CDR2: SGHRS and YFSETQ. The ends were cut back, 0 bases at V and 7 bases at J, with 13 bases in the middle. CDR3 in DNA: TGCGCCAGCAGCTTGGCAGGAGGGAATGGTGGCTACACCTTC. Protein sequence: CASSLAGGNGGYTF.

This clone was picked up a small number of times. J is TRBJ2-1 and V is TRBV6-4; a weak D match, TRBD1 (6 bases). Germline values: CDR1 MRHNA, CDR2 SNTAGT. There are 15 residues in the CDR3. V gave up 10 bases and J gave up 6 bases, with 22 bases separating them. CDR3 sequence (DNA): TGTGCCAATCCAAACAGGGCCTGGGGGCTCAATGAGCAGTTCTTC. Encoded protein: CANPNRAWGLNEQFF.

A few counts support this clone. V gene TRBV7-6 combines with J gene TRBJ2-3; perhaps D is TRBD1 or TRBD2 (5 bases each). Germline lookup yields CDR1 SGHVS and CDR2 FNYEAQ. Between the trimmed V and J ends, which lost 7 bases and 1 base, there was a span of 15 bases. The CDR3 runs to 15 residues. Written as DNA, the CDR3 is TGTGCCAGCACCGGGACCGGCCTTCGCACAGATACGCAGTATTTT. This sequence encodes CASTGTGLRTDTQYF. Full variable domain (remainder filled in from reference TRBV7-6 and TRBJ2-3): GAGVSQSPRYKVTKRGQDVALRCDPISGHVSLYWYRQALGQGPEFLTYFNYEAQQDKSGLPNDRFSAERPEGSISTLTIQRTEQRDSAMYRCASTGTGLRTDTQYFGPGTRLTVL.

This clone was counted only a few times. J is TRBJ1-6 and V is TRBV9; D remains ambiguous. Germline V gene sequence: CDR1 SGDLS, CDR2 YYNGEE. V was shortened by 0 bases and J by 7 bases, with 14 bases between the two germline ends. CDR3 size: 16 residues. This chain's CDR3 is CASSVATDLWNSPLHF. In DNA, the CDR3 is TGTGCCAGCAGCGTAGCAACGGACCTATGGAATTCACCCCTCCACTTT.

CDR3 sequence reads: CASKGRTGGDSPLHF. CDR3 DNA: TGTGCCAGCAAAGGCCGGACAGGAGGGGACTCACCCCTCCACTTT. The gene calls are TRBV2 and TRBJ1-6; 7 bases agree with TRBD1. This CDR3 contains 15 residues. CDR1 SNHLY and CDR2 FYNNEI come from the germline V gene. The junction had 13 bases not matched to a gene; V was cut back by 7 bases and J by 10 bases. The full variable domain, completed using reference TRBV2 and TRBJ1-6, is EPEVTQTPSHQVTQMGQEVILRCVPISNHLYFYWYRQILGQKVEFLVSFYNNEISEKSEIFDDQFSVERPDGSNFTLKIRSTKLEDSAMYFCASKGRTGGDSPLHFGNGTRLTVT.

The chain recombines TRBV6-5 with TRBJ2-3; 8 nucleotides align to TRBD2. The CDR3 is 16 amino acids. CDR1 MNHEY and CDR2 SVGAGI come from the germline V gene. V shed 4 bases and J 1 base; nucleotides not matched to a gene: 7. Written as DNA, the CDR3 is TGTGCCAGCAGTTCAATAAAGACTAGCGGCACAGATACGCAGTATTTT. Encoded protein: CASSSIKTSGTDTQYF.

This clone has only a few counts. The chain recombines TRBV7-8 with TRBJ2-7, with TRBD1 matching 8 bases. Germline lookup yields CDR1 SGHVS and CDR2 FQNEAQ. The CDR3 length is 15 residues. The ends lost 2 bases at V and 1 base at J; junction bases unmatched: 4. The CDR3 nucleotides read TGTGCCAGCAGCTTAAGACAGGGGCCGTCCTACGAGCAGTACTTC. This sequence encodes CASSLRQGPSYEQYF.

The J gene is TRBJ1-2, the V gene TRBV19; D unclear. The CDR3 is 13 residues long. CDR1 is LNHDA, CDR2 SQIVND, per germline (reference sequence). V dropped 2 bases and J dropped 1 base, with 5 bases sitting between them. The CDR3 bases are TGTGCCAGTAGTATACTATTTAACTATGGCTACACCTTC. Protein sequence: CASSILFNYGYTF.

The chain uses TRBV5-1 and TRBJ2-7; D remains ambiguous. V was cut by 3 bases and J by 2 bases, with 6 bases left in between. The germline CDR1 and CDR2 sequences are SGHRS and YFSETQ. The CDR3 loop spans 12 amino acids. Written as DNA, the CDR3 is TGCGCCAGCAGCTCCTTACCCTACGAGCAGTACTTC. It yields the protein CASSSLPYEQYF.

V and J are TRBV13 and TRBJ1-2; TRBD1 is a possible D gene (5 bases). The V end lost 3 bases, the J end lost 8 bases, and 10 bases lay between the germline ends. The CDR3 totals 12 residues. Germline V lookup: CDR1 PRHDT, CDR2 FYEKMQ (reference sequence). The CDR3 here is CASSLTRGGYTF. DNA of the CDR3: TGTGCCAGCAGCTTGACCCGGGGGGGCTACACCTTC.

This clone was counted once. CDR3 DNA sequence: TGTGCCAGCAGTCCCGCGGGCAGAGCCTACAATGAGCAGTTCTTC. Its translation is CASSPAGRAYNEQFF. J is TRBJ2-1 and V is TRBV7-3, with D tentatively TRBD2 (5 bases). Germline CDR1 reads SGHTA; CDR2 reads FQGTGA. CDR3 length: 15 residues. Trimming removed 6 bases at V and 2 bases at J, with 14 bases between.

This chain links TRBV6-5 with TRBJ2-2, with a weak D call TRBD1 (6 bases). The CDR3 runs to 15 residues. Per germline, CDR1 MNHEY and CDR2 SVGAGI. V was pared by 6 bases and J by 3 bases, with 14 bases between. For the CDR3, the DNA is TGTGCCAGCAGCAGAGGAACAGGGCACACCGGGGAGCTGTTTTTT. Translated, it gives CASSRGTGHTGELFF.

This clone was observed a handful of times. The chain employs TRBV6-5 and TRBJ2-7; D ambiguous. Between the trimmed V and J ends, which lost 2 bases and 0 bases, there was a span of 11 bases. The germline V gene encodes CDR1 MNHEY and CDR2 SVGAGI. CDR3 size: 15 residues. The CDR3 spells CASSYDHVFSYEQYF. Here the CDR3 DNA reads TGTGCCAGCAGTTACGACCACGTGTTCTCCTACGAGCAGTACTTC.

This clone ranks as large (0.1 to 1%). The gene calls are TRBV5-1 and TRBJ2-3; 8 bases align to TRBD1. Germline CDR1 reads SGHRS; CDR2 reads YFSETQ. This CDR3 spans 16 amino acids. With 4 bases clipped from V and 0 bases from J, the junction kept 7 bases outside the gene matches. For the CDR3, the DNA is TGCGCCAGCAGCGCCTCAGGGGGCCGGAGCACAGATACGCAGTATTTT. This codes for CASSASGGRSTDTQYF. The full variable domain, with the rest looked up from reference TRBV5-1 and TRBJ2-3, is KAGVTQTPRYLIKTRGQQVTLSCSPISGHRSVSWYQQTPGQGLQFLFEYFSETQRNKGNFPGRFSGRQFSNSRSEMNVSTLELGDSALYLCASSASGGRSTDTQYFGPGTRLTVL.

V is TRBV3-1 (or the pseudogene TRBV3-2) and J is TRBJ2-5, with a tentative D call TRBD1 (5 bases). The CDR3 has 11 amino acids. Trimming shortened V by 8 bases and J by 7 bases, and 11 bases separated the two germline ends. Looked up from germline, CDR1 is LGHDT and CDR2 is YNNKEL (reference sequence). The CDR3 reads CASLGVGTQYF. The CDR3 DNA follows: TGTGCCAGCCTAGGGGTGGGGACCCAGTACTTC.

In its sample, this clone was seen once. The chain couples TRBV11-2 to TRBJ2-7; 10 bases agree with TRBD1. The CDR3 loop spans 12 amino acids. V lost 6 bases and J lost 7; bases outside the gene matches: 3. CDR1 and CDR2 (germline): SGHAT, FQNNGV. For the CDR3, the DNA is TGTGCCAGCAGGTGGACAGGGGGGGAGCAGTACTTC. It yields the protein CASRWTGGEQYF. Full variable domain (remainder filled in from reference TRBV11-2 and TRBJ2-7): EAGVAQSPRYKIIEKRQSVAFWCNPISGHATLYWYQQILGQGPKLLIQFQNNGVVDDSQLPKDRFSAERLKGVDSTLKIQPAKLEDSAVYLCASRWTGGEQYFGPGTRLTVT.

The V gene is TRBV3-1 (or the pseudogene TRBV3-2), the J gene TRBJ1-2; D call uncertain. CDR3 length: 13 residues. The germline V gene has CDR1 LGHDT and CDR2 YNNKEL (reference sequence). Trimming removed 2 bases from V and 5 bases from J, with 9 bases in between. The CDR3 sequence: CASSQFQQYGYTF. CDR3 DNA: TGTGCCAGCAGCCAATTCCAGCAGTATGGCTACACCTTC.

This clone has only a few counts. The CDR3 bases are TGTGCCAGCAGCCAATTCAGTAATAGCAATCAGCCCCAGCATTTT. This codes for CASSQFSNSNQPQHF. This chain joins TRBV3-1 (or the pseudogene TRBV3-2) and TRBJ1-5; D unclear. The CDR3 contains 15 residues. Germline V gene sequence: CDR1 LGHDT, CDR2 YNNKEL (reference sequence). V dropped 2 bases and J dropped 0 bases, with 8 bases sitting between them.

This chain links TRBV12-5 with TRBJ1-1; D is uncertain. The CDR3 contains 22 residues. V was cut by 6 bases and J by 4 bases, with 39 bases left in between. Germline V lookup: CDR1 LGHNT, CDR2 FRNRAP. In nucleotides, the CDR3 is TGTGCTAGTGGCCTATTTCCCTCCGTACTCTTCGGGATCAAGGAACCGACCACTGAAGCTTTCTTT. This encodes CASGLFPSVLFGIKEPTTEAFF.

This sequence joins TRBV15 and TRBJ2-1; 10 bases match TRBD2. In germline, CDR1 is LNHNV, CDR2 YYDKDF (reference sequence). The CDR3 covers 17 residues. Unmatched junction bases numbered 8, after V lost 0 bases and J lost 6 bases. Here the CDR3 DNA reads TGTGCCACCAGCAGAGATGGGTCTAGCGGGAGTGGCAATGAGCAGTTCTTC. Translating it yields CATSRDGSSGSGNEQFF.

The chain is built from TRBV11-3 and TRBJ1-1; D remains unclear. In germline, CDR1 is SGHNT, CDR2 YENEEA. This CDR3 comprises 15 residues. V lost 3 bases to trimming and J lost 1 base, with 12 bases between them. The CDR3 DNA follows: TGTGCCAGCAGCTTGACCGGGATCTCGAACACTGAAGCTTTCTTT. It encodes CASSLTGISNTEAFF.

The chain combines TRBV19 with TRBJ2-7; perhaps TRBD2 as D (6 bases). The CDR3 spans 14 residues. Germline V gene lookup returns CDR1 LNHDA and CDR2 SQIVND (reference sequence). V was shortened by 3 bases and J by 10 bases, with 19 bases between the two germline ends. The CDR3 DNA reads TGTGCCAGTAGTATTTGGGGGTCGGCGGGAAACCAGTACTTC. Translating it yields CASSIWGSAGNQYF. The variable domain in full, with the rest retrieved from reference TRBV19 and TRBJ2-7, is DGGITQSPKYLFRKEGQNVTLSCEQNLNHDAMYWYRQDPGQGLRLIYYSQIVNDFQKGDIAEGYSVSREKKESFPLTVTSAQKNPTAFYLCASSIWGSAGNQYFGPGTRLTVT.

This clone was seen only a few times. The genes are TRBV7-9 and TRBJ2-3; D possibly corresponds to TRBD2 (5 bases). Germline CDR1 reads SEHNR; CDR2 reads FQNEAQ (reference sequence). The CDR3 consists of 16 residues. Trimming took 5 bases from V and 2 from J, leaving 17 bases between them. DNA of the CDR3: TGTGCCAGCAGCAACCCGTCTAGCTCCTACACAGATACGCAGTATTTT. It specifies CASSNPSSSYTDTQYF.

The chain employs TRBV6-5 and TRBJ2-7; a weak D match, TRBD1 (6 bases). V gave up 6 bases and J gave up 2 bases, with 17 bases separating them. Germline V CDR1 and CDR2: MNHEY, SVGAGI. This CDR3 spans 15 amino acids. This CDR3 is CASRTPGVRTYEQYF. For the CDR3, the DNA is TGTGCCAGCAGAACCCCAGGGGTAAGGACCTACGAGCAGTACTTC.

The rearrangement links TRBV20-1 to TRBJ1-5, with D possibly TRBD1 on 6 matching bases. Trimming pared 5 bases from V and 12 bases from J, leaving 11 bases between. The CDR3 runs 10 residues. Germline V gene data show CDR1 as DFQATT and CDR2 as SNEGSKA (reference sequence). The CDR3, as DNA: TGCAGTGCTTTACAGGGTTTCCAGCATTTT. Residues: CSALQGFQHF.

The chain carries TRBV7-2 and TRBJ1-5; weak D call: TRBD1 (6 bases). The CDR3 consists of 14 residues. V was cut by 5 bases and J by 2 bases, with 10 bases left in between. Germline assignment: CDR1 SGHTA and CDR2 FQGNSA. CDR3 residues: CASSVRGGNQPQHF. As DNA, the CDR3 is TGTGCCAGCAGCGTCAGGGGAGGCAATCAGCCCCAGCATTTT.